One and the same sample provided the 3 T cell receptor beta chains below, sequenced in a study of blood T cell repertoires in COVID-19. Generated by immunoSEQ multiplex PCR, the TCRdb table keeps only in-frame clones and is missing some. This table has 160,000 or so clones, 84% appearing once. What was sequenced was peripheral blood. These TCRs come from a woman older than 75 with acute or convalescent COVID-19.

The chain uses TRBV18 and TRBJ2-3; TRBD1 matches at 7 bases. This CDR3 has 16 residues. Germline CDR1 KGHSH, CDR2 LQKENI. The ends lost 3 bases at V and 0 bases at J; junction bases unmatched: 6. The CDR3 DNA reads as TGTGCCAGCTCACCCCGAGGGACAGAGAGCACAGATACGCAGTATTTT. This gives the protein CASSPRGTESTDTQYF.

CDR3 in amino acids: CASRPRQEQIRTQYF. Here the CDR3 DNA reads TGCGCCAGCAGACCCAGACAGGAGCAAATTAGGACCCAGTACTTC. The genes are TRBV5-1 and TRBJ2-5; possible D gene TRBD1, 6 bases. Per germline, CDR1 SGHRS and CDR2 YFSETQ. The V and J ends lost 5 bases and 7 bases respectively, with 21 bases between them. This CDR3 is 15 amino acids long.

The V gene is TRBV5-4, the J gene TRBJ2-3; D gene unclear. Germline values: CDR1 SGHNT, CDR2 YYREEE (reference sequence). CDR3 size: 14 residues. Trimming cost V 2 bases and J 5 bases, with 12 bases left between them. The CDR3 DNA sequence: TGTGCCAGCAGCTTCGTGACCTCAGGAGATACGCAGTATTTT. Residues: CASSFVTSGDTQYF.